This TCR beta chain originates from a study of T cell changes during pregnancy in multiple sclerosis (dated by TCRdb to about 2019). With respect to the entire study: In women with multiple sclerosis, the researchers looked at how the T cell repertoire shifted as pregnancy progressed.

The library was made by the immunoSEQ multiplex PCR assay. Held by TCRdb, this immuneACCESS table contains in-frame sequences only and omits some clones. Under half of the omission traces to an unresolved V gene where checked; the cause of the rest is unknown. Within this sample are 65,000 to 90,000 clones, with around 90% of them counted one time only. The leading ten clones occupy 3.5% to 4% of the sample. CDR3 length: 14 amino acids, cysteine to phenylalanine. The read is trimmed to its CDR3 DNA, 42 bases read in frame from base 1. The germline V gene (reference sequence) sets CDR1 to SGHNT and CDR2 to YYREEE. The V end gives up 6 bases and the J end 0 bases, leaving 6 bases in the junction not matched to a gene. Notes on this clone: Its binding antigen is unknown. No base qualities exist here, and no much larger clone lies one base off it.

The receptor chain draws on TRBV5-4 and TRBJ2-7; 7 bases in the middle match TRBD2. This receptor was obtained from a female donor in good health, serving as a control in a pregnancy study. Some clones in this sample may be carry-over from other donors' samples. The sequencing used PBMCs, collected in the first trimester of pregnancy. The nucleotide sequence is given as TGTGCCAGCAAGAGGGACTACAGCTCCTACGAGCAGTACTTC. It is translated as CASKRDYSSYEQYF.